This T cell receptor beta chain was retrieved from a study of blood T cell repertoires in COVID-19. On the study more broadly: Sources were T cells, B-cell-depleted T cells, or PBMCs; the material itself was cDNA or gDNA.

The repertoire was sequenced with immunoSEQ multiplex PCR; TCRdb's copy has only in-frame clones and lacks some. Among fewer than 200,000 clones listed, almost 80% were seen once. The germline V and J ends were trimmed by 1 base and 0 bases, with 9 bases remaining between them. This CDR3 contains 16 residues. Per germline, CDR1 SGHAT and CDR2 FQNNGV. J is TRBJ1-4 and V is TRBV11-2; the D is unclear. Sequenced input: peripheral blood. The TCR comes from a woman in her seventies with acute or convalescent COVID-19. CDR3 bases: TGTGCCAGCAGCTTAGGCAACATTGCAACTAATGAAAAACTGTTTTTT. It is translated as CASSLGNIATNEKLFF.